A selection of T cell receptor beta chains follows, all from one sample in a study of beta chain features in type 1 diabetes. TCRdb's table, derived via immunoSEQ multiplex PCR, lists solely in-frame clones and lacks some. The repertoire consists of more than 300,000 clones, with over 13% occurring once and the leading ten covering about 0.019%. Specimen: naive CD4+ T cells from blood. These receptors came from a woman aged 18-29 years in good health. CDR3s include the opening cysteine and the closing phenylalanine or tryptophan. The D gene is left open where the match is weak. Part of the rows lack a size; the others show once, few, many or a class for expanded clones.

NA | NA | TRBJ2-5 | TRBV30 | CACQQGRAQGETQYF | TGTGCCTGCCAGCAGGGGCGGGCCCAGGGAGAGACCCAGTACTTC
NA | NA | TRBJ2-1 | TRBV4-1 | CASSQEGGYNEQFF | TGCGCCAGCAGCCAAGAGGGAGGCTACAATGAGCAGTTCTTC
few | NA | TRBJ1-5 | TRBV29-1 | CSTRGDSNQPQHF | TGCAGCACCAGGGGTGATAGCAATCAGCCCCAGCATTTT
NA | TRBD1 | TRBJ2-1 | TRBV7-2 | CASSSDRGVLWEQFF | TGTGCCAGCAGCTCGGACAGGGGGGTATTATGGGAGCAGTTCTTC
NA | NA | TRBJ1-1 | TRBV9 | CASSVAPGAEAFF | TGTGCCAGCAGCGTAGCCCCAGGGGCCGAAGCTTTCTTT
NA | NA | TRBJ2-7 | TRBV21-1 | CASSKGQFSYEQYF | TGTGCCAGCAGCAAGGGACAGTTCTCCTACGAGCAGTACTTC
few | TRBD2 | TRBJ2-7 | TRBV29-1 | CSVEDSIAGVYEQYF | TGCAGCGTTGAAGATTCTATAGCGGGAGTTTACGAGCAGTACTTC
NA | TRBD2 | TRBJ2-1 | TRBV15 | CATSRVRTSGYNEQFF | TGTGCCACCAGCAGAGTAAGGACTAGCGGATACAATGAGCAGTTCTTC
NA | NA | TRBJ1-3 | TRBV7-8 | CASRGRGGGTHSGNTIYF | TGTGCCAGCAGAGGTCGGGGGGGTGGAACGCACTCTGGAAACACCATATATTTT
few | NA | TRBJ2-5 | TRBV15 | CATSSYATETQYF | TGTGCCACCAGCAGTTACGCTACCGAGACCCAGTACTTC
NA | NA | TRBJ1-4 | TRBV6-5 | CASSYDRKGKLFF | TGTGCCAGCAGTTACGACAGGAAGGGAAAACTGTTTTTT
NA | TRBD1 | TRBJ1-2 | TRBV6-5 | CASSYMTGGKDGYTF | TGTGCCAGCAGTTATATGACAGGGGGTAAGGATGGCTACACCTTC
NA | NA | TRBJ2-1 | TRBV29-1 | CSVRIGSSYNEQFF | TGCAGCGTCCGTATTGGCAGCTCCTACAATGAGCAGTTCTTC
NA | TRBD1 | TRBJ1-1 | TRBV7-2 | CASSLDRRNTEAFF | TGTGCCAGCAGCCTGGACAGGAGGAACACTGAAGCTTTCTTT
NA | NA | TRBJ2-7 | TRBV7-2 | CASSPGMGWYEQYF | TGTGCCAGCAGCCCCGGGATGGGGTGGTACGAGCAGTACTTC
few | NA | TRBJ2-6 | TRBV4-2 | CASSRGGPGANVLTF | TGTGCCAGCAGCCGCGGGGGCCCTGGGGCCAACGTCCTGACTTTC
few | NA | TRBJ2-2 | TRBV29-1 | CSVYRASFTGELFF | TGCAGCGTTTACAGGGCGTCCTTCACCGGGGAGCTGTTTTTT
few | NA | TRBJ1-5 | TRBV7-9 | CASSLLGQNQPQHF | TGTGCCAGCAGCTTACTCGGTCAAAATCAGCCCCAGCATTTT
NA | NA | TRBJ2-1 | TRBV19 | CASRLRGNNDNEQFF | TGTGCCAGTCGGCTTCGCGGAAATAACGACAATGAGCAGTTCTTC
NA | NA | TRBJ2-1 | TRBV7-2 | CASTPRRSLDNEQFF | TGTGCCAGCACACCGAGAAGATCCCTTGACAATGAGCAGTTCTTC
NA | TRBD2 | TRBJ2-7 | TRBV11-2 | CASSPRAGGPYEQYF | TGTGCCAGCAGCCCACGGGCGGGGGGCCCCTACGAGCAGTACTTC
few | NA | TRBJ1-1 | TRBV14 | CASSHRRGRGGTEAFF | TGTGCCAGCAGCCACAGGAGAGGGCGGGGTGGCACTGAAGCTTTCTTT
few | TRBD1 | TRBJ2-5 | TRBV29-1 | CSVEDRGHGETQYF | TGCAGCGTTGAGGACAGGGGCCATGGAGAGACCCAGTACTTC
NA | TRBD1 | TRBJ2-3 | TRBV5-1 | CASSHGQGWDTQYF | TGCGCCAGCAGCCACGGACAGGGCTGGGATACGCAGTATTTT
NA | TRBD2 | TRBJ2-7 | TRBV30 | CAWTLAGGSHEQYF | TGTGCCTGGACACTAGCGGGAGGATCCCACGAGCAGTACTTC
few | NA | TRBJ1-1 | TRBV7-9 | CASTLGGVNTEAFF | TGTGCCAGCACCCTCGGAGGAGTGAACACTGAAGCTTTCTTT
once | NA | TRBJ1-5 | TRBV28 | CASSVERVGGQPQHF | TGTGCCAGCAGTGTAGAAAGGGTAGGAGGTCAGCCCCAGCATTTT
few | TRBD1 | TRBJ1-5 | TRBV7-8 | CASSYAGTGGSQPQHF | TGTGCCAGCAGCTATGCCGGGACAGGGGGCTCGCAGCCCCAGCATTTT
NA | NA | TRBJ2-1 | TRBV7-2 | CASSSFPQNEQFF | TGTGCCAGCAGCTCATTCCCCCAGAATGAGCAGTTCTTC
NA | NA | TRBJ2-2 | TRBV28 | CASMRLTGELFF | TGTGCCAGTATGAGGCTAACAGGGGAGCTGTTTTTT
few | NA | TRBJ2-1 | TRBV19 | CASSILGSSNEQFF | TGTGCCAGTAGTATACTGGGGAGTTCGAATGAGCAGTTCTTC
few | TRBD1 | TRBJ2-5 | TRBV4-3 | CASSQLPTGGSEETQYF | TGCGCCAGCAGCCAACTCCCTACAGGGGGATCGGAGGAGACCCAGTACTTC
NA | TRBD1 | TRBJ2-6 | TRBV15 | CATSINDRAGANVLTF | TGTGCCACCAGCATCAATGACAGGGCCGGGGCCAACGTCCTGACTTTC
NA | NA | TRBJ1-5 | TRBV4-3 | CASSTGWKQPQHF | TGCGCCAGCAGCACAGGATGGAAACAGCCCCAGCATTTT
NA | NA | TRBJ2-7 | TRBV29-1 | CSVWTDSYEQYF | TGCAGCGTTTGGACAGATTCCTACGAGCAGTACTTC
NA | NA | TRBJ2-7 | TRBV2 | CASSAGKQYF | TGTGCCAGCAGTGCGGGGAAGCAGTACTTC
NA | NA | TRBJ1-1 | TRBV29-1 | CSVPRAGPNTEAFF | TGCAGCGTCCCAAGGGCAGGGCCGAACACTGAAGCTTTCTTT
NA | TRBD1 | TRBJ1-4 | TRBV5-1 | CASGRDSTNEKLFF | TGCGCCAGCGGCCGGGACAGCACTAATGAAAAACTGTTTTTT
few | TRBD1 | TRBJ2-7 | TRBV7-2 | CASSLALGQGAWEQYF | TGTGCCAGCAGCTTAGCCCTGGGACAGGGGGCATGGGAGCAGTACTTC
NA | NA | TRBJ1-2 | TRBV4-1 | CASSQGRQAQHYGYTF | TGCGCCAGCAGCCAGGGGAGACAGGCCCAGCACTATGGCTACACCTTC
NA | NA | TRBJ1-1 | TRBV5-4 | CASSLGGPATEAFF | TGTGCCAGCAGCTTGGGAGGCCCGGCCACTGAAGCTTTCTTT
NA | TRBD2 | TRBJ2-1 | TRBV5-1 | CASSSGLAGVDEQFF | TGCGCCAGCAGCTCCGGACTAGCGGGAGTTGATGAGCAGTTCTTC